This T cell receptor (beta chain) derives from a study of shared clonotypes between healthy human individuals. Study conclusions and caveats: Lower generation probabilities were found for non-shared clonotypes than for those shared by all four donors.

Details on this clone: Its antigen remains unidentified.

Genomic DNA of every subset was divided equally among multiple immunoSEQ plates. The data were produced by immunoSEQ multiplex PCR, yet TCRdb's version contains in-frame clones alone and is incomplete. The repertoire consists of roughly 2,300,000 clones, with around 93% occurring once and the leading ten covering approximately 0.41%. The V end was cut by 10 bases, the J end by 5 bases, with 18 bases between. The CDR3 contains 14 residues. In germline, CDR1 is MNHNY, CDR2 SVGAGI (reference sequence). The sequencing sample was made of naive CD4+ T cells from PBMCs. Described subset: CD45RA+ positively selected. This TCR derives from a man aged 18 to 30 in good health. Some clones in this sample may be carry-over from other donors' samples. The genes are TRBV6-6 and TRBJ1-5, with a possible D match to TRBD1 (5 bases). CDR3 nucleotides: TGTGCCACCGAGGGCCAGGGTCGGGATCAGCCCCAGCATTTT. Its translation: CATEGQGRDQPQHF.